A single sample is the source of the 7 T cell receptor beta chains below, sequenced in a study of regulatory T cells in long-lasting Graves disease. The time point: newly diagnosed GD, antithyroid drugs for less than 3 months. The authors made the TCR library using RNA they extracted from PBMCs. Building the TCR beta libraries relied on iRepertoire HTBI primers, and CDR3 regions underwent Arm-PCR. TCRdb reprocessed the multiplex PCR reads via MiXCR and lists one record per CDR3 protein. In the table there are 250,000 or so distinct CDR3 sequences, around 21% of which are singletons. The sample consisted of peripheral blood mononuclear cells (PBMCs), taken at new diagnosis, from a patient treated with antithyroid drugs. The receptors here all came from a female donor with Graves disease.

This clonotype was seen ten or more times. The genes are TRBV7-3 and TRBJ2-1, with D perhaps being TRBD1 or TRBD2 (5 bases each). The V end was cut by 5 bases, the J end by 9 bases, with 14 bases between. The CDR3 is 13 amino acids. Germline V gene data show CDR1 as SGHTA and CDR2 as FQGTGA. CDR3 sequence: CASSPGKRGEQFF. CDR3 in DNA: TGTGCCAGCAGCCCAGGGAAGAGGGGTGAGCAGTTCTTC. The full variable domain, its missing parts supplied by reference TRBV7-3 and TRBJ2-1, is GAGVSQTPSNKVTEKGKYVELRCDPISGHTALYWYRQSLGQGPEFLIYFQGTGAADDSGLPNDRFFAVRPEGSVSTLKIQRTERGDSAVYLCASSPGKRGEQFFGPGTRLTVL.

Ten or more counts support this clonotype. The V call is TRBV7-8, the J call TRBJ2-5; 8 bases are a match to TRBD2. Germline CDR1 is SGHVS and CDR2 is FQNEAQ. The CDR3 runs 14 residues. V lost 3 bases, J lost 7 bases, and 7 bases stayed unmatched. The CDR3 DNA follows: TGTGCCAGCAGCTTCTCCAGCGGGGGAGGGACCCAGTACTTC. Its translation: CASSFSSGGGTQYF.

This clonotype was observed many times. The genes are TRBV29-1 and TRBJ2-2; 10 positions match TRBD1. Germline CDR1 SQVTM, CDR2 ANQGSEA. The CDR3 is made up of 15 amino acids. V shed 6 bases, J shed 3 bases, and the junction held 7 bases outside the gene matches. In nucleotides, the CDR3 is TGCAGCGTCCCTAGGACAGGGGGTGACACCGGGGAGCTGTTTTTT. Its translation: CSVPRTGGDTGELFF.

This clonotype was seen more than once but under ten times. The chain recombines TRBV9 with TRBJ2-3; D possibly uses TRBD1 or TRBD2 (6 bases each). In germline, CDR1 is SGDLS, CDR2 YYNGEE. The CDR3 runs 13 residues. Trimming shortened V by 3 bases and J by 6 bases, and 11 bases separated the two germline ends. CDR3 in DNA: TGTGCCAGCAGCGCCGGGGGCTTGGATACGCAGTATTTT. Translated: CASSAGGLDTQYF.

Concerning this clonotype: A clone one base away is much larger, so this may be a read error. The rearrangement links TRBV27 to TRBJ2-5; D not resolved. Germline loops: CDR1 MNHEY, CDR2 SMNVEV (reference sequence). Trimming pared 5 bases from V and 4 bases from J, leaving 11 bases between. This CDR3 has 13 residues. The CDR3 region is CASSDGVAETQYF. In nucleotides, the CDR3 is TGTGCCAGCAGTGATGGTGTAGCAGAGACCCAGTACTTC.

This clonotype was counted at least ten times. V and J are TRBV9 and TRBJ1-1, with D unresolved. The CDR3 loop spans 13 amino acids. Trimming removed 5 bases from V and 4 bases from J, with 12 bases in between. Germline CDR1 is SGDLS and CDR2 is YYNGEE. The CDR3 reads CASRSVGGTEAFF. The CDR3 nucleotides read TGTGCCAGCAGGTCCGTGGGCGGCACTGAAGCTTTCTTT. Based on the CDR3 plus reference TRBV9 and TRBJ1-1, the full variable domain is DSGVTQTPKHLITATGQRVTLRCSPRSGDLSVYWYQQSLDQGLQFLIQYYNGEERAKGNILERFSAQQFPDLHSELNLSSLELGDSALYFCASRSVGGTEAFFGQGTRLTVV.

This clonotype occurred many times. V and J are TRBV6-5 and TRBJ1-1; D is undetermined. The CDR3 covers 12 residues. V was cut by 4 bases and J by 11 bases, with 14 bases left in between. Germline V lookup: CDR1 MNHEY, CDR2 SVGAGI. The CDR3, as DNA: TGTGCCAGCAGTTTATTTGGGGTAGAGGCTTTCTTT. Its translation: CASSLFGVEAFF.